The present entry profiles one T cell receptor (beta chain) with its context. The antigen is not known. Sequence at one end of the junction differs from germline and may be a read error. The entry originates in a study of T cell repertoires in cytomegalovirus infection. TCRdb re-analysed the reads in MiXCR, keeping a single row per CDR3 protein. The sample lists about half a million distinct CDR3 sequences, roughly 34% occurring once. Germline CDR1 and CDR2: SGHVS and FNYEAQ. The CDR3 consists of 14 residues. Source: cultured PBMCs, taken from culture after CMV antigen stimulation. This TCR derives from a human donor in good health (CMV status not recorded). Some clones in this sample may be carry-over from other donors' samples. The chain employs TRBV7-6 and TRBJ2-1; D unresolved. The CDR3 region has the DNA TGTGCCAGCAGCTTAGACACAGATTACAATGAGAAGTTCTTC. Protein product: CASSLDTDYNEKFF.